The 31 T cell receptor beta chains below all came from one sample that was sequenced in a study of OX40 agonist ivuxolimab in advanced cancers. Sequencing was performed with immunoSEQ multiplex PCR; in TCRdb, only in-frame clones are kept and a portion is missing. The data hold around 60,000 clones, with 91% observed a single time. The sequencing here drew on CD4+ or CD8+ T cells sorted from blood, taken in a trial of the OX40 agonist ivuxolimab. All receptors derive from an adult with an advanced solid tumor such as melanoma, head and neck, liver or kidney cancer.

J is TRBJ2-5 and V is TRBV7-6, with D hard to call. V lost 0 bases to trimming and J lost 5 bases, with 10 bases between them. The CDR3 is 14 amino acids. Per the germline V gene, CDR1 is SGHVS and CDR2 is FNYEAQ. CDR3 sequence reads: CASSLALSLETQYF. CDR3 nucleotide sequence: TGTGCCAGCAGCTTAGCGCTTTCGTTGGAGACCCAGTACTTC. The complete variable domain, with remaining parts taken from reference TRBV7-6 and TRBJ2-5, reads GAGVSQSPRYKVTKRGQDVALRCDPISGHVSLYWYRQALGQGPEFLTYFNYEAQQDKSGLPNDRFSAERPEGSISTLTIQRTEQRDSAMYRCASSLALSLETQYFGPGTRLLVL.

CDR3 in amino acids: CAWSRGIGETQYF. The CDR3 DNA sequence: TGTGCCTGGAGTAGGGGGATAGGAGAGACCCAGTACTTC. This chain connects TRBV30 to TRBJ2-5; a weak D match, TRBD1 (6 bases). The CDR3 covers 13 residues. Germline CDR1 and CDR2: GTSNPN and SVGIG (reference sequence). Trimming removed 2 bases at V and 4 bases at J, with 11 bases between.

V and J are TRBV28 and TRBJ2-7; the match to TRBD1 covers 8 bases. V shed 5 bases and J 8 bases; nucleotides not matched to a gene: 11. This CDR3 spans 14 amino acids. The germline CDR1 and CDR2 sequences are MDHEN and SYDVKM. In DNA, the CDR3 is TGTGCCAGCAGTCCGCAGACCTCAGGGGGCAAGCAGTACTTC. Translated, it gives CASSPQTSGGKQYF. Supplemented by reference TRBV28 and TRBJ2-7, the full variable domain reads DVKVTQSSRYLVKRTGEKVFLECVQDMDHENMFWYRQDPGLGLRLIYFSYDVKMKEKGDIPEGYSVSREKKERFSLILESASTNQTSMYLCASSPQTSGGKQYFGPGTRLTVT.

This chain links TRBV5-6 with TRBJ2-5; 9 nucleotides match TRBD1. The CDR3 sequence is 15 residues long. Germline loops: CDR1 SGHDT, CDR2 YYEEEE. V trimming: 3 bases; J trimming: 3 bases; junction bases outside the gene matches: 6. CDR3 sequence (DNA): TGTGCCAGCAGCTCATTGAGACAGGGGGAAGAGACCCAGTACTTC. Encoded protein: CASSSLRQGEETQYF.

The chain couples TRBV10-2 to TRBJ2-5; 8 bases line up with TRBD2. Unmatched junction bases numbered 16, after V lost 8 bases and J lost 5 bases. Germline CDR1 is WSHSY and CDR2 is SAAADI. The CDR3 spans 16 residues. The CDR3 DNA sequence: TGCGCCAGCTATGGGAGCGGGGGAAATAGTAAGGAGACCCAGTACTTC. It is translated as CASYGSGGNSKETQYF.

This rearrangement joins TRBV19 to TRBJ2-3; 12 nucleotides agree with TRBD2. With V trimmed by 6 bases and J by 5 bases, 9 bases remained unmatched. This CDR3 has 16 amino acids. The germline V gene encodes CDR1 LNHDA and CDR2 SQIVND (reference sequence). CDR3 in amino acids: CASSTSGRRAGDTQYF. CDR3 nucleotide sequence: TGTGCCAGTAGCACTAGCGGGAGGAGGGCAGGAGATACGCAGTATTTT.

The CDR3 nucleotides are TGTGCCACCAACCCGGCCCCACAGGGGGAGAACACTGAAGCTTTCTTT. It encodes CATNPAPQGENTEAFF. V gene TRBV7-8 combines with J gene TRBJ1-1, with TRBD1 identical over 8 bases. In germline, CDR1 is SGHVS, CDR2 FQNEAQ. After removal of 10 bases from V and 1 base from J, the junction contained 14 bases not matched to a gene. The CDR3 has 16 amino acids.

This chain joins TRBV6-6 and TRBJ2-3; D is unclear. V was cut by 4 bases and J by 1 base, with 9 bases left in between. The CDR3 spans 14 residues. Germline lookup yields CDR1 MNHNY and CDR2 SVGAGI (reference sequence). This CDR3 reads CASSSARGTDTQYF. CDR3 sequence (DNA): TGTGCCAGCAGTTCGGCCCGGGGCACAGATACGCAGTATTTT.

The CDR3 spells CASRSSGGDYEQYF. The DNA for the CDR3 is TGTGCCAGCCGATCTAGCGGGGGGGATTACGAGCAGTACTTC. The V call is TRBV6-6, the J call TRBJ2-7, with TRBD2 identical over 12 bases. The CDR3 loop spans 14 amino acids. The ends lost 8 bases at V and 4 bases at J; junction bases unmatched: 6. Germline CDR1 MNHNY, CDR2 SVGAGI (reference sequence).

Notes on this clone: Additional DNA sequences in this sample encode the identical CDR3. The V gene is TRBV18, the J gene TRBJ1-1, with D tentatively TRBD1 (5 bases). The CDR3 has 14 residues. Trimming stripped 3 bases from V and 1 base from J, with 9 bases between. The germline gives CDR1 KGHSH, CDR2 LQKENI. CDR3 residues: CASSPLGGNTEAFF. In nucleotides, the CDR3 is TGTGCCAGCTCACCCCTTGGGGGGAACACTGAAGCTTTCTTT.

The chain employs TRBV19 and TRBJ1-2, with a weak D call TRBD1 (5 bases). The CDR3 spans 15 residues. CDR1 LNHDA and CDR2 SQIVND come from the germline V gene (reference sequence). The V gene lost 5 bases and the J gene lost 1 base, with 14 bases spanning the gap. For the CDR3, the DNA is TGTGCCAGTAGTTTCCTTCGACAGCGTAACTATGGCTACACCTTC. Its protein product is CASSFLRQRNYGYTF. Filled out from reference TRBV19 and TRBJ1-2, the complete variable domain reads DGGITQSPKYLFRKEGQNVTLSCEQNLNHDAMYWYRQDPGQGLRLIYYSQIVNDFQKGDIAEGYSVSREKKESFPLTVTSAQKNPTAFYLCASSFLRQRNYGYTFGSGTRLTVV.

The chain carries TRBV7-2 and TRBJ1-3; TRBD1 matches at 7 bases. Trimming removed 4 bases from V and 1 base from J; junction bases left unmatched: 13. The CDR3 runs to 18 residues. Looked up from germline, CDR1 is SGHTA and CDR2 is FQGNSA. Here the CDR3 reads CASSWGQGGASSGNTIYF. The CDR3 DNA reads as TGTGCCAGCAGCTGGGGTCAGGGGGGAGCTAGTTCTGGAAACACCATATATTTT.

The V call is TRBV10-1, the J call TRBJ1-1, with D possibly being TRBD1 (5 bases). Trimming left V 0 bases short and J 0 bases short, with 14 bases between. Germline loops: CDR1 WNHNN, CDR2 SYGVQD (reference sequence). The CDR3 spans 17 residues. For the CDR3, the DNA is TGCGCCAGCAGTGAGTCTCGGCAGGGCGGGGTGAACACTGAAGCTTTCTTT. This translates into CASSESRQGGVNTEAFF.

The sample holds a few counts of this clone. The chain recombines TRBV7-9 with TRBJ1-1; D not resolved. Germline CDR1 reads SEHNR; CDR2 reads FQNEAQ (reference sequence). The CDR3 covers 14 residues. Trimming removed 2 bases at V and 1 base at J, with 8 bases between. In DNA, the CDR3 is TGTGCCAGCAGCTTACAATCAGAGAACACTGAAGCTTTCTTT. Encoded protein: CASSLQSENTEAFF.

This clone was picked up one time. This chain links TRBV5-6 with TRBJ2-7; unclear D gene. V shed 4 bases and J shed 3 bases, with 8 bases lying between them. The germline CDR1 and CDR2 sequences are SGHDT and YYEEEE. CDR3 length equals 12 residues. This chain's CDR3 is CASSRQNYEQYF. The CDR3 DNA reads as TGTGCCAGCAGCCGGCAAAACTACGAGCAGTACTTC.

DNA of the CDR3: TGTGCCAGCAGTGGGACAGCGGTTTCCAACACCGGGGAGCTGTTTTTT. Translation gives CASSGTAVSNTGELFF. The chain has TRBV2 and TRBJ2-2, with a tentative D call TRBD1 (6 bases). The CDR3 has 16 amino acids. Trimming took 4 bases from V and 2 from J, leaving 14 bases between them. Germline CDR1 SNHLY, CDR2 FYNNEI.

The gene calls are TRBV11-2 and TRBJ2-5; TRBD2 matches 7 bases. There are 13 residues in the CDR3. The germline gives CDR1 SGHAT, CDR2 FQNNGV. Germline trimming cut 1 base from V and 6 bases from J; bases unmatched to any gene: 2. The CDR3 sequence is CASSLGGGKTQYF. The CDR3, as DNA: TGTGCCAGCAGCTTAGGGGGGGGAAAGACCCAGTACTTC.

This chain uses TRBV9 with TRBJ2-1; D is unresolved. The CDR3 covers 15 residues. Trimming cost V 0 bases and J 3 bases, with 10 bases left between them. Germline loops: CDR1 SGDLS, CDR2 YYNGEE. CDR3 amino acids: CASSVELRNYNEQFF. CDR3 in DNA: TGTGCCAGCAGCGTAGAACTAAGAAACTACAATGAGCAGTTCTTC.

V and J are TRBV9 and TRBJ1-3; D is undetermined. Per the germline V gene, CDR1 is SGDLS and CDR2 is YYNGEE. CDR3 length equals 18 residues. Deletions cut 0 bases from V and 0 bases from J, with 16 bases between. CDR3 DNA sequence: TGTGCCAGCAGCGTAGCGGGTCGGCCGCCCCTCTCTGGAAACACCATATATTTT. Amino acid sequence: CASSVAGRPPLSGNTIYF. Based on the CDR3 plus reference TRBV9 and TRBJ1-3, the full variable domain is DSGVTQTPKHLITATGQRVTLRCSPRSGDLSVYWYQQSLDQGLQFLIQYYNGEERAKGNILERFSAQQFPDLHSELNLSSLELGDSALYFCASSVAGRPPLSGNTIYFGEGSWLTVV.

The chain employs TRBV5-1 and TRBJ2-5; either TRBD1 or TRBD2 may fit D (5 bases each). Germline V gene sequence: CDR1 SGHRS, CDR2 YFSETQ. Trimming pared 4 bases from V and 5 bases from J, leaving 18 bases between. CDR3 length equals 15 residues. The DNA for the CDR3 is TGCGCCAGCAGCCCCGGGACGGAGCCCAGGGAGACCCAGTACTTC. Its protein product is CASSPGTEPRETQYF. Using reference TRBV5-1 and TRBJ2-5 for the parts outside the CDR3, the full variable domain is KAGVTQTPRYLIKTRGQQVTLSCSPISGHRSVSWYQQTPGQGLQFLFEYFSETQRNKGNFPGRFSGRQFSNSRSEMNVSTLELGDSALYLCASSPGTEPRETQYFGPGTRLLVL.

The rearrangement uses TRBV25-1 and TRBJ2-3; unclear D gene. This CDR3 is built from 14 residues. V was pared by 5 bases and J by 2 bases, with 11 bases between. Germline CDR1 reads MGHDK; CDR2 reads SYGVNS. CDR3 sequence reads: CASSKSAFTDTQYF. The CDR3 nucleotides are TGTGCCAGCAGTAAGTCAGCTTTCACAGATACGCAGTATTTT.

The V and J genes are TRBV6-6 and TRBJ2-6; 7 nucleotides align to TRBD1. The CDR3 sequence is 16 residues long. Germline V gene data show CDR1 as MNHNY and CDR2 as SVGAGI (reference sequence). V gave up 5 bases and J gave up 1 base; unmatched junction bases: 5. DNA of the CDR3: TGTGCCAGCAGTGCCGAGGGGGCTTCTGGGGCCAACGTCCTGACTTTC. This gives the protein CASSAEGASGANVLTF.

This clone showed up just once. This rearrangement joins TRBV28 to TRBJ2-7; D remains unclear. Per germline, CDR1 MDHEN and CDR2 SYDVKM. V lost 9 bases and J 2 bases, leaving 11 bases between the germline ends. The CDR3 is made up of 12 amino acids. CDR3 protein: CASARGPYEQYF. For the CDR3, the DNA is TGTGCCAGTGCACGAGGCCCCTACGAGCAGTACTTC.

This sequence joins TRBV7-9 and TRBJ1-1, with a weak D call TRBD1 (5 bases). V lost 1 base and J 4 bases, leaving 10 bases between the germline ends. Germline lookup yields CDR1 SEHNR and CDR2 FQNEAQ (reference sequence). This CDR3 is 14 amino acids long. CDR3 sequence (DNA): TGTGCCAGCAGCTTAGTCGGGGGACTCACTGAAGCTTTCTTT. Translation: CASSLVGGLTEAFF. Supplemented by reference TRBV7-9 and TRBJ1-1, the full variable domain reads DTGVSQNPRHKITKRGQNVTFRCDPISEHNRLYWYRQTLGQGPEFLTYFQNEAQLEKSRLLSDRFSAERPKGSFSTLEIQRTEQGDSAMYLCASSLVGGLTEAFFGQGTRLTVV.

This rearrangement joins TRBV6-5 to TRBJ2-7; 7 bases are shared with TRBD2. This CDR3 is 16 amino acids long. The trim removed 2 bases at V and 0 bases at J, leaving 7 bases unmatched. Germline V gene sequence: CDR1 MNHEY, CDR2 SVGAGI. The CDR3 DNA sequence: TGTGCCAGCAGTTACGGGAGGGCCGCCATCTCCTACGAGCAGTACTTC. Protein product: CASSYGRAAISYEQYF.

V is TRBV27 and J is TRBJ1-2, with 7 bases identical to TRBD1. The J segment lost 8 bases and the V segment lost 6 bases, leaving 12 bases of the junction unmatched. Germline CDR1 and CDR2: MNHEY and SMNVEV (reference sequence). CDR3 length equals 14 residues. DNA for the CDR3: TGTGCCAGCAGACTCGGGGAGGGGGCAGGCGGCTACACCTTC. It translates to CASRLGEGAGGYTF.

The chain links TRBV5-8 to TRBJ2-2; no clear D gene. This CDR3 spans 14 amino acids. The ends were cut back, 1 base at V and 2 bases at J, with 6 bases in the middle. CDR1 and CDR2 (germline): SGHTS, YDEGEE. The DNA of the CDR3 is TGTGCCAGCAGCTTGTTACTTAACACCGGGGAGCTGTTTTTT. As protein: CASSLLLNTGELFF.

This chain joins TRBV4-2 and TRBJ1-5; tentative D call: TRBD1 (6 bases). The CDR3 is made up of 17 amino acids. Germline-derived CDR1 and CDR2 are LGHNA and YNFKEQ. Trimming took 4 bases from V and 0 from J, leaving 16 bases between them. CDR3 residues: CASSLRRDTDSNQPQHF. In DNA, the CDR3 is TGTGCCAGCAGCCTCCGCCGGGACACTGATAGCAATCAGCCCCAGCATTTT.

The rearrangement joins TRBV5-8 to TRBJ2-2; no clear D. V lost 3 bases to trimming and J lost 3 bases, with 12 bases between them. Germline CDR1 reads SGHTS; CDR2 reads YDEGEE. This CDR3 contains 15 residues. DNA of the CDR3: TGTGCCAGCAGCTCCGGTGGGCCGGACACCGGGGAGCTGTTTTTT. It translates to CASSSGGPDTGELFF.

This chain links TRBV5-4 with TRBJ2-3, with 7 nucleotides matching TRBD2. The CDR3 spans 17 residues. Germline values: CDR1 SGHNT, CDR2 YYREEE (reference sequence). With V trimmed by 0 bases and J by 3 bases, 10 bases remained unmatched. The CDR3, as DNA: TGTGCCAGCAGCTTGGATTTCGGCGGGAGTCGGACAGATACGCAGTATTTT. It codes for CASSLDFGGSRTDTQYF.

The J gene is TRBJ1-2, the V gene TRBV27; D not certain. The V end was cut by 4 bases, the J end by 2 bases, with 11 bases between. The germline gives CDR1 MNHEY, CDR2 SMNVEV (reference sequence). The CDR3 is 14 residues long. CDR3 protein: CASSSTRVNYGYTF. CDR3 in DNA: TGTGCCAGCAGTTCCACCCGGGTAAACTATGGCTACACCTTC.